This paragraph covers one T cell receptor (beta chain) sequence. V lost 6 bases and J lost 4; bases outside the gene matches: 9. The CDR3 extends over 14 amino acids. The germline V gene has CDR1 KGHSH and CDR2 LQKENI. This sample stems from a study of OX40 agonist ivuxolimab in advanced cancers. Some clones are missing from TCRdb's copy, which holds only in-frame ones; the method was immunoSEQ multiplex PCR. This sample has 60,000 to 75,000 clones, with approximately 90% found just once. Peripheral blood came from all dose cohorts at three timepoints. The sequence came from an adult with an advanced solid tumor such as melanoma, head and neck, liver or kidney cancer. Material: CD4+ or CD8+ T cells sorted from blood, obtained in a trial of the OX40 agonist ivuxolimab. The chain is built from TRBV18 and TRBJ2-7; 7 positions match TRBD1. CDR3 sequence (DNA): TGTGCCAGCTCCGCGACAGGGTTTTCATACGAGCAGTACTTC. Translated, it gives CASSATGFSYEQYF. The full variable domain, completed using reference TRBV18 and TRBJ2-7, is NAGVMQNPRHLVRRRGQEARLRCSPMKGHSHVYWYRQLPEEGLKFMVYLQKENIIDESGMPKERFSAEFPKEGPSILRIQQVVRGDSAAYFCASSATGFSYEQYFGPGTRLTVT.